One sample yielded the 23 T cell receptor beta chains listed below, sequenced in a study of cytomegalovirus exposure and HLA in healthy donors. Both 60 Vbeta primers and 13 Jbeta primers went into the PCR. Produced via immunoSEQ multiplex PCR; TCRdb's table is partial and in-frame only. The sample lists some 140,000 clones, about three quarters seen once, with roughly 1.2% in the top ten. Sample: PBMCs. These receptors all come from a male donor in good health and CMV-seropositive.

This chain uses TRBV29-1 with TRBJ2-7; TRBD2 aligns across 10 bases. The CDR3 loop spans 13 amino acids. Trimming at V came to 7 bases and at J to 9 bases, leaving 12 bases not matched to a gene. CDR1 SQVTM and CDR2 ANQGSEA come from the germline V gene. The CDR3 loop reads CSAAGGLSTGQYF. The CDR3 DNA is TGCAGCGCAGCGGGAGGGCTCTCAACCGGGCAGTACTTC.

The V gene is TRBV6-1, the J gene TRBJ2-1, with 8 bases identical to TRBD2. Per germline, CDR1 MNHNS and CDR2 SASEGT. The CDR3 runs 16 residues. With V trimmed by 3 bases and J by 8 bases, 12 bases remained unmatched. The CDR3 sequence is CASSDQMSGSWYEQFF. The CDR3 DNA reads TGTGCCAGCAGTGACCAAATGAGCGGGAGTTGGTATGAGCAGTTCTTC.

The chain joins TRBV19 to TRBJ2-7; the match to TRBD1 covers 9 bases. This CDR3 spans 14 amino acids. The J segment lost 6 bases and the V segment lost 6 bases, leaving 9 bases of the junction unmatched. Germline assignment: CDR1 LNHDA and CDR2 SQIVND (reference sequence). CDR3 nucleotide sequence: TGTGCCAGTAGACAACCGGGACAGGGCCTCGAGCAGTACTTC. Its translation is CASRQPGQGLEQYF.

The rearrangement links TRBV19 to TRBJ2-7, with D possibly matching TRBD2 (7 bases). V dropped 5 bases and J dropped 2 bases, with 19 bases sitting between them. The germline CDR1 and CDR2 sequences are LNHDA and SQIVND (reference sequence). The CDR3 runs to 16 residues. CDR3 loop: CASSSGASGKTYEQYF. In DNA, the CDR3 is TGTGCCAGTAGTTCGGGGGCTAGCGGAAAGACCTACGAGCAGTACTTC.

The chain links TRBV10-3 to TRBJ2-7, with D maybe TRBD1 (6 bases). The CDR3 runs 13 residues. The V gene's germline CDR1 is ENHRY and CDR2 SYGVKD. Trimming stripped 6 bases from V and 0 bases from J, with 9 bases between. The CDR3 here is CAIRDSSSYEQYF. CDR3 bases: TGTGCCATCAGGGACAGCAGCTCCTACGAGCAGTACTTC.

This sequence joins TRBV6-1 and TRBJ2-7; a possible D gene is TRBD2 (6 bases). This CDR3 region has 15 residues. With 1 base removed from V and 4 bases from J, the gap between germline ends came to 14 bases. Germline V gene data show CDR1 as MNHNS and CDR2 as SASEGT. CDR3 bases: TGTGCCAGCAGTGAAGGAGGCGCGGGGTGGTACGAGCAGTACTTC. Its protein product is CASSEGGAGWYEQYF.

The chain has TRBV5-6 and TRBJ2-5; 11 nucleotides line up with TRBD2. The germline V gene has CDR1 SGHDT and CDR2 YYEEEE. V lost 4 bases, J lost 9 bases, and 11 bases stayed unmatched. The CDR3 extends over 15 amino acids. The CDR3 DNA follows: TGTGCCAGCAGCACCCTGGGACTAGCGGACAAGGCCCAGTACTTC. Translating gives CASSTLGLADKAQYF. The full variable domain, with the rest looked up from reference TRBV5-6 and TRBJ2-5, is DAGVTQSPTHLIKTRGQQVTLRCSPKSGHDTVSWYQQALGQGPQFIFQYYEEEERQRGNFPDRFSGHQFPNYSSELNVNALLLGDSALYLCASSTLGLADKAQYFGPGTRLLVL.

This clone was picked up one time. V usage is TRBV5-5 and J usage is TRBJ1-2; the match to TRBD1 covers 7 bases. CDR1 and CDR2 from the germline V gene are SGHKS and YYEKEE (reference sequence). CDR3 length: 14 amino acids. V gave up 5 bases and J gave up 4 bases; unmatched junction bases: 8. CDR3 bases: TGTGCCAGCAGGGGACTTGACAGGGCCTATGGCTACACCTTC. Protein product: CASRGLDRAYGYTF.

This chain links TRBV10-1 with TRBJ1-6; D uncertain. Per germline, CDR1 WNHNN and CDR2 SYGVQD (reference sequence). Deletions cut 8 bases from V and 0 bases from J, with 5 bases between. The CDR3 runs 13 residues. The CDR3 nucleotides are TGCGCCAGCTCCGTCTCCTATAATTCACCCCTCCACTTT. This sequence encodes CASSVSYNSPLHF.

V is TRBV7-9 and J is TRBJ1-2; 9 bases map to TRBD1. This CDR3 comprises 14 residues. Germline V gene data show CDR1 as SEHNR and CDR2 as FQNEAQ (reference sequence). The junction had 5 bases not matched to a gene; V was cut back by 5 bases and J by 4 bases. The CDR3 spells CASSRQGDSYGYTF. In DNA, the CDR3 is TGTGCCAGCAGCCGACAGGGGGATAGCTATGGCTACACCTTC.

V gene TRBV20-1 combines with J gene TRBJ1-2; D gene ambiguous. This CDR3 contains 11 residues. CDR1 is DFQATT, CDR2 SNEGSKA, per germline (reference sequence). The ends were cut back, 2 bases at V and 4 bases at J, with 5 bases in the middle. The CDR3 sequence is CSARTVYGYTF. In nucleotides, the CDR3 is TGCAGTGCTAGAACAGTCTATGGCTACACCTTC.

This sequence joins TRBV9 and TRBJ2-7; D is perhaps TRBD1 (7 bases). The CDR3 loop spans 15 amino acids. Germline CDR1 reads SGDLS; CDR2 reads YYNGEE. Trimming cost V 1 base and J 2 bases, with 13 bases left between them. The CDR3 nucleotides read TGTGCCAGCAGCGTACGCGGGGACAGACCCTACGAGCAGTACTTC. It encodes CASSVRGDRPYEQYF.

This rearrangement joins TRBV19 to TRBJ2-3; D may be TRBD2 (7 bases). Trimming shortened V by 3 bases and J by 2 bases, and 15 bases separated the two germline ends. Germline V gives CDR1 LNHDA, CDR2 SQIVND (reference sequence). The CDR3 is 16 residues long. The DNA for the CDR3 is TGTGCCAGTAGTATTTTGGGGGGGGGCACCACAGATACGCAGTATTTT. Amino acid sequence: CASSILGGGTTDTQYF.

CDR3 DNA: TGTGCCAGCAGTTACTACGGGGGCCAAGAGACCCAGTACTTC. Translating gives CASSYYGGQETQYF. V usage is TRBV6-5 and J usage is TRBJ2-5; D might be TRBD2 (6 bases). CDR1 is MNHEY and CDR2 is SVGAGI in the germline V gene. CDR3 size: 14 residues. Trimming cost V 1 base and J 1 base, with 7 bases left between them.

J is TRBJ2-1 and V is TRBV6-5; 10 bases align to TRBD1. CDR3 length: 15 residues. The V gene end was trimmed by 0 bases and the J gene end by 9 bases; junction bases not matched to a gene: 5. Germline-derived CDR1 and CDR2 are MNHEY and SVGAGI. CDR3 sequence reads: CASSYSGTGVSEQFF. In DNA, the CDR3 is TGTGCCAGCAGTTACTCCGGGACAGGGGTGAGTGAGCAGTTCTTC.

This clone is a singleton in its sample. The V and J genes are TRBV4-3 and TRBJ2-7, with 14 bases identical to TRBD2. Germline lookup yields CDR1 LGHNA and CDR2 YSLEER. CDR3 length equals 17 residues. V lost 1 base, J lost 5 bases, and 7 bases stayed unmatched. The CDR3 region is CASSQATSGRAYHEQYF. DNA of the CDR3: TGCGCCAGCAGCCAAGCGACTAGCGGGAGGGCTTACCACGAGCAGTACTTC.

This clone appeared a few times. The same CDR3 can be traced to other DNA sequences in this sample. V is TRBV5-1 and J is TRBJ1-4, with TRBD1 as a possible D gene (5 bases). Germline CDR1 reads SGHRS; CDR2 reads YFSETQ. There are 14 residues in the CDR3. Trimming shortened V by 1 base and J by 4 bases, and 8 bases separated the two germline ends. CDR3 region: CASSLQGGNEKLFF. As DNA, the CDR3 is TGCGCCAGCAGCTTGCAGGGCGGTAATGAAAAACTGTTTTTT.

The rearrangement joins TRBV5-8 to TRBJ2-4; D not certain. The CDR3 extends over 12 amino acids. Germline assignment: CDR1 SGHTS and CDR2 YDEGEE. V gave up 2 bases and J gave up 12 bases, with 12 bases separating them. CDR3 residues: CASSLFGLAQYF. In nucleotides, the CDR3 is TGTGCCAGCAGCTTATTTGGCTTGGCTCAGTACTTC. The entire variable domain, with the rest obtained from reference TRBV5-8 and TRBJ2-4, is as follows: EAGVTQSPTHLIKTRGQQATLRCSPISGHTSVYWYQQALGLGLQFLLWYDEGEERNRGNFPPRFSGRQFPNYSSELNVNALELEDSALYLCASSLFGLAQYFGAGTRLSVL.

Written as DNA, the CDR3 is TGTGCCAGCAGTTACAGGGGGGGGAATGAGCAGTTCTTC. It yields the protein CASSYRGGNEQFF. J is TRBJ2-1 and V is TRBV6-5; TRBD2 is a possible D gene (7 bases). The germline gives CDR1 MNHEY, CDR2 SVGAGI. The length of the CDR3 is 13 residues. V lost 2 bases, J lost 7 bases, and 9 bases lay in between.

The rearrangement uses TRBV19 and TRBJ2-2, with D possibly TRBD1 on 6 matching bases. The germline V gene encodes CDR1 LNHDA and CDR2 SQIVND (reference sequence). The CDR3 contains 13 residues. The V gene lost 3 bases and the J gene lost 8 bases, with 10 bases spanning the gap. This chain's CDR3 is CASSIQGTGELFF. The CDR3 bases are TGTGCCAGTAGTATTCAGGGGACGGGGGAGCTGTTTTTT.

About this clone: A junction boundary mismatches the germline segment, possibly from a read error. The chain recombines TRBV7-7 with TRBJ1-2, with D tentatively TRBD1 (6 bases). CDR1 is SSHAT, CDR2 FNYEAQ, per germline (reference sequence). CDR3 length: 17 residues. CDR3: CASSSTGTKVSNYGYTF. The CDR3 nucleotides read TGTGCTAGCAGCTCGACCGGGACAAAGGTTTCGAACTATGGCTACACCTTC.

The chain joins TRBV7-2 to TRBJ2-5; TRBD1 matches 7 bases. The CDR3 consists of 13 residues. Germline loops: CDR1 SGHTA, CDR2 FQGNSA. With 5 bases clipped from V and 2 bases from J, the junction kept 2 bases outside the gene matches. As DNA, the CDR3 is TGTGCCAGCAGCGGGGGACAGCAAGAGACCCAGTACTTC. This translates into CASSGGQQETQYF.

This clone was counted only a few times. The chain uses TRBV4-2 and TRBJ2-7; D perhaps matches TRBD1 (6 bases). The V gene lost 0 bases and the J gene lost 6 bases, with 6 bases spanning the gap. CDR3 length: 12 amino acids. Germline CDR1 and CDR2: LGHNA and YNFKEQ. CDR3 in DNA: TGTGCCAGCAGCCAAGAAGGGGGCGAGCAGTACTTC. Residues: CASSQEGGEQYF.